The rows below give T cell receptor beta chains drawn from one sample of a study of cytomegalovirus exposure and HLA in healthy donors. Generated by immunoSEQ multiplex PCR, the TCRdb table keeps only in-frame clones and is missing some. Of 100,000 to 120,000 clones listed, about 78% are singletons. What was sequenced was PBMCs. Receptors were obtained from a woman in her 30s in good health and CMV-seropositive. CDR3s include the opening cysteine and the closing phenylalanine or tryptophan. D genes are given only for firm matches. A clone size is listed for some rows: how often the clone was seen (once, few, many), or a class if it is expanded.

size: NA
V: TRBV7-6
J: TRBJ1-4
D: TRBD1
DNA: TGTGCCAGCAGCTCTCAGGGGGCTAATGAAAAACTGTTTTTT
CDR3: CASSSQGANEKLFF

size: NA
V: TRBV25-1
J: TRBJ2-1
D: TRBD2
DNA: TGTGCCAGCAGAGTAGCGGGGAAAAACAATGAGCAGTTCTTC
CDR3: CASRVAGKNNEQFF

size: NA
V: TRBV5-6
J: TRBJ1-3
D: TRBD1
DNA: TGTGCCAGCAGCTTGGGACAGGGTATCATATATTTT
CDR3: CASSLGQGIIYF

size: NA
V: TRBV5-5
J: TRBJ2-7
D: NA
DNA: TGTGCCAGCAGCATAGAAATAACAACAGGGCTACGATTGAACTTC
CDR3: CASSIEITTGLRLNF

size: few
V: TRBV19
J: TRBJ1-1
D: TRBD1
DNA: TGTGCCAGCCGGGACAGGGAGACTGAAGCTTTCTTT
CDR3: CASRDRETEAFF

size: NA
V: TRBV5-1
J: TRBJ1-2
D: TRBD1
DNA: TGCGCCAGCAGCGTTACGACAGGGGGCGGCCCTGGCTACACCTTC
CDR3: CASSVTTGGGPGYTF

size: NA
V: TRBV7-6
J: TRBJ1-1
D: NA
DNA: TGTGCCAGCAGCTTATCGGGGGAAGCTTTCTTT
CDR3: CASSLSGEAFF

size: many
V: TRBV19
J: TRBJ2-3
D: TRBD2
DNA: TGTGCCAGTAGTATAGGACTAGCGGGAGCAACAGATACGCAGTATTTT
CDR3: CASSIGLAGATDTQYF

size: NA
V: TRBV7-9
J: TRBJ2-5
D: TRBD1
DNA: TGTGCCAGCAGCCAGGGACAGGGGGCTGCGGAGACCCAGTACTTC
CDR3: CASSQGQGAAETQYF

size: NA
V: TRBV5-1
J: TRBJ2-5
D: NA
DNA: TGCGCCAGCCGCACCCAGGCACAGGCTCAAGAGACCCAGTACTTC
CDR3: CASRTQAQAQETQYF

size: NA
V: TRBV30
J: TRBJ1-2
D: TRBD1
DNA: TGTGCCTGGAGTAGGGACAGGGGGTTCAAAGGCTACACCTTC
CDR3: CAWSRDRGFKGYTF

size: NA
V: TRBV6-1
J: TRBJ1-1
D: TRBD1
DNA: TGTGCCAGCAGAGAACGCAAACACAGGGACAGGAACACTGAAGCTTTCTTT
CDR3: CASRERKHRDRNTEAFF

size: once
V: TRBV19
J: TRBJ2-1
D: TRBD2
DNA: TGTGCCAGTACTTCCTGGACTAGTATTTTCTCCAATGAGCAGTTCTTC
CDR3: CASTSWTSIFSNEQFF

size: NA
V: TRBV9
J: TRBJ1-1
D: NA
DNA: TGTGCCAGCAGCCCCCTCCGGCGGGGGCCGTTCTTCACTGAAGCTTTCTTT
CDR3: CASSPLRRGPFFTEAFF

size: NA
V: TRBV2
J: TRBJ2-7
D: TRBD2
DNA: TGTGCCAGCAGGCCAGGACTAGCGGGGACCTACGAGCAGTACTTC
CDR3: CASRPGLAGTYEQYF

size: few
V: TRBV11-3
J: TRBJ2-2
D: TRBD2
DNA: TGTGCCAGCGGAGCGGGGAATAATATGGAGCTGTTTTTT
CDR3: CASGAGNNMELFF

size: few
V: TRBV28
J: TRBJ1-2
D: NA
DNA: TGTGCCAGCAGTTCTCCTAGGGGGGGACGTGGGGGCTACACCTTC
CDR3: CASSSPRGGRGGYTF

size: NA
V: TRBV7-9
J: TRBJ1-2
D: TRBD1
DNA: TGTGCCAGTGAAAGAACAGGGGTCACCTATGGCTACACCTTC
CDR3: CASERTGVTYGYTF

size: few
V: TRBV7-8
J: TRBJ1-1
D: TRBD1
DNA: TGTGCCAGCACCAACAGGGGTTTGAACACTGAAGCTTTCTTT
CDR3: CASTNRGLNTEAFF

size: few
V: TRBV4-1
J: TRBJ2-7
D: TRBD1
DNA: TGCGCCAGCAGTAGGGGACAGGGCCTCCACGAGCAGTACTTC
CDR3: CASSRGQGLHEQYF

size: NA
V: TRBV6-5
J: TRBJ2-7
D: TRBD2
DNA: TGTGCCAGCAGCTTGGGACTAGAGGCGACCTACGAGCAGTACTTC
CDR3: CASSLGLEATYEQYF

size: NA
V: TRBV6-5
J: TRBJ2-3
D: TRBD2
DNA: TGTGCCAGCAGTTTAACTAGCGGGAGACAGTATTTT
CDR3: CASSLTSGRQYF

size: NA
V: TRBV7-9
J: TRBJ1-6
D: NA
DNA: TGTGCCAGCAGCTTGAACCTGAGTAATTCACCCCTCCACTTT
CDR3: CASSLNLSNSPLHF

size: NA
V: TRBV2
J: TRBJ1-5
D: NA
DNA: TGTGCCAGCAGTTCGTACGGTTCCAATCAGCCCCAGCATTTT
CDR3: CASSSYGSNQPQHF

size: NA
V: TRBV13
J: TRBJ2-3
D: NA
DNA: TGTGCCAGCAGCTTAGGGGGCTGGGGGGAGCGCACAGATACGCAGTATTTT
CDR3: CASSLGGWGERTDTQYF

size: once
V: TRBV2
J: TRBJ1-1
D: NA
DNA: TGTGCCAGCAGTGAGGCGGATAAGGCGGCTTTCTTT
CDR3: CASSEADKAAFF

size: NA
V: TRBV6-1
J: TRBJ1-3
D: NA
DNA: TGTGCCAGCAGTGTTGAGGAAAGCTCTGGAAACACCATATATTTT
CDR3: CASSVEESSGNTIYF

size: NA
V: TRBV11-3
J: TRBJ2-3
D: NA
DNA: TGTGCCAGCAGGGGGCGGACAGATACGCAGTATTTT
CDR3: CASRGRTDTQYF

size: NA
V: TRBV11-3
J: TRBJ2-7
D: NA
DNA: TGTGCCAGCAGCTCATCCGGAGACTACGAGCAGTACTTC
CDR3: CASSSSGDYEQYF

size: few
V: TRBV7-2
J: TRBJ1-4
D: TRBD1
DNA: TGTGCCAGCAGCTCCGGACAGGGTCGTGAAAAACTGTTTTTT
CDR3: CASSSGQGREKLFF

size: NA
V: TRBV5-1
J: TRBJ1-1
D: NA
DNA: TGCGCCAGCAGCTATAATTTAATTCGCGACAGTTCCGAAGCTTTCTTT
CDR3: CASSYNLIRDSSEAFF

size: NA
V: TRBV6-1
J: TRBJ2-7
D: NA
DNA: TGTGCCAGCAGTGAAACAGGGCCCTACGAGCAGTACTTC
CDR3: CASSETGPYEQYF

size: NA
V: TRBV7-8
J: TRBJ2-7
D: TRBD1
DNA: TGTGCCAGCAGCGAAAGGACAGGGCCCTACGAGCAGTACTTC
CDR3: CASSERTGPYEQYF

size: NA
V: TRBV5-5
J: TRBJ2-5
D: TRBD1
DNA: TGTGCCAGCAGCTTGGGAACCTCGACAGGGAACCAAGAGACCCAGTACTTC
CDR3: CASSLGTSTGNQETQYF

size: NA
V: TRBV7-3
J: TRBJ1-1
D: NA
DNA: TGTGCCAGCAGTCAACAGGGCTCAAACACTGAAGCTTTCTTT
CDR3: CASSQQGSNTEAFF

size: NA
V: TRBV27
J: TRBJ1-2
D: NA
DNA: TGTGCCAGCAGTTTAAATCCTTTCTATGGCTACACCTTC
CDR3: CASSLNPFYGYTF

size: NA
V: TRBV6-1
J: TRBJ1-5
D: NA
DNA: TGTGCCAGCAGTGAAGGGCAGGGGTCACCCAGTCAGCCCCAGCATTTT
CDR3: CASSEGQGSPSQPQHF

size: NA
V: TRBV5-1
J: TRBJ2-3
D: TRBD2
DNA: TGCGCCAGCAGCTTGGCGTCGGGAGGGACCACAGATACGCAGTATTTT
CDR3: CASSLASGGTTDTQYF

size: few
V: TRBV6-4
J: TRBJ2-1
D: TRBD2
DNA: TGTGCCAGCAAAGCGGGAGGGCCCTACAATGAGCAGTTCTTC
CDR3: CASKAGGPYNEQFF

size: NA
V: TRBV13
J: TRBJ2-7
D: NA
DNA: TGTGCCAGCAGCTTACGACGGACATCTACCTACGAGCAGTACTTC
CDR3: CASSLRRTSTYEQYF

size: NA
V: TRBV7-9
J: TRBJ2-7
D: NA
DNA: TGTGCCAGCAGCGCGCCGACAGTCCCCTACGAGCAGTACTTC
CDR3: CASSAPTVPYEQYF

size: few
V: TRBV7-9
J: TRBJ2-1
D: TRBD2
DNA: TGTGCCAGCAGCTCGAGCGGGGGAAGCTCCTACAATGAGCAGTTCTTC
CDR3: CASSSSGGSSYNEQFF

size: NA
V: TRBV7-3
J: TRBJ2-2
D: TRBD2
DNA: TGTGCCAGCAGCTCCGGACTAGCGGGAGGGCCGGGCACCGGGGAGCTGTTTTTT
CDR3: CASSSGLAGGPGTGELFF

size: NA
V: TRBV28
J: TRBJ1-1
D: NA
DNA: TGTGCCAGCAGTGAAAGGGGAAGCACTGAAGCTTTCTTT
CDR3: CASSERGSTEAFF

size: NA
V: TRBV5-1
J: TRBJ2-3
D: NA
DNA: TGCGCCAGCAGCCCGCTTGGGGGGAGCACAGATACGCAGTATTTT
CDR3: CASSPLGGSTDTQYF

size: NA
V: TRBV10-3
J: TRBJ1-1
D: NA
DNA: TGTGCCATCAGTGAGTCCCGGGGGAACACTGAAGCTTTCTTT
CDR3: CAISESRGNTEAFF

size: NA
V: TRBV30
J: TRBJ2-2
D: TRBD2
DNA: TGTGCCTGGAGTTTTGGACTAGCGGGAGCAGCCGGGGAGCTGTTTTTT
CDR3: CAWSFGLAGAAGELFF

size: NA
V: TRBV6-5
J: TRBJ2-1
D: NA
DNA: TGTGCCAGCAGTTACTGGCGGGGGCACAATGAGCAGTTCTTC
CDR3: CASSYWRGHNEQFF

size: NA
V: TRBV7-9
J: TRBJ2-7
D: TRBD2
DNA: TGTGCCAGCAGCTGGGGTCTAGCGGGAGATAGCGAGCAGTACTTC
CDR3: CASSWGLAGDSEQYF

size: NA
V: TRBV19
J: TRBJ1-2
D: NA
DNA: TGTGCCAGTAGAGGGGACAACGGACCCGCTAACTATGGCTACACCTTC
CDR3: CASRGDNGPANYGYTF